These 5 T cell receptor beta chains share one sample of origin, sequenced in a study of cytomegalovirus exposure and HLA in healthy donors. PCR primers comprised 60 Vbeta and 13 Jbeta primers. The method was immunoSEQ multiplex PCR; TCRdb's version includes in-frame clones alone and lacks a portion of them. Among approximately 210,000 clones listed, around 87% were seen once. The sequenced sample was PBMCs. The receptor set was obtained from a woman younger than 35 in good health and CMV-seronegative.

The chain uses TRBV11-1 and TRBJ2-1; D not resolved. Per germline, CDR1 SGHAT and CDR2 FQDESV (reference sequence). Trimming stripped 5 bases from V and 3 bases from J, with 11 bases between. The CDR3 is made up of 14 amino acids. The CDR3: CASSGSVNYNEQFF. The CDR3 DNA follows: TGTGCCAGCAGCGGAAGCGTCAACTACAATGAGCAGTTCTTC.

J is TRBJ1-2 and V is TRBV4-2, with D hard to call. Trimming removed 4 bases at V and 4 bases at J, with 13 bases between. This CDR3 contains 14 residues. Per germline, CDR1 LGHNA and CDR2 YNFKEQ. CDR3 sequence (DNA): TGTGCCAGCAGCCCACCTTCCAGGATCTATGGCTACACCTTC. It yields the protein CASSPPSRIYGYTF.

CDR3 nucleotides: TGTGCCAGCAGCACAGACACGGGGGTCGAAGAGACCCAGTACTTC. Translation: CASSTDTGVEETQYF. The V call is TRBV7-9, the J call TRBJ2-5; possibly TRBD2 for D (6 bases). This CDR3 is built from 15 residues. The germline CDR1 and CDR2 sequences are SEHNR and FQNEAQ (reference sequence). The germline V and J ends were trimmed by 5 bases and 3 bases, with 16 bases remaining between them.

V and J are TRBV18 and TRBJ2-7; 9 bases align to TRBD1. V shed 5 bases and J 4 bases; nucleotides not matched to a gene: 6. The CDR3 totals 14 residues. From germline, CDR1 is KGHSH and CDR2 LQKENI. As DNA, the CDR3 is TGTGCCAGCTCAAAGGGGACAGGGAGGTACGAGCAGTACTTC. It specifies CASSKGTGRYEQYF.

DNA of the CDR3: TGTGCCAGCAGTTTATGGACAGGGGAAGCTTTCTTT. Translation gives CASSLWTGEAFF. The chain recombines TRBV28 with TRBJ1-1; TRBD1 agrees at 7 bases. Germline trimming cut 0 bases from V and 8 bases from J; bases unmatched to any gene: 0. CDR1 and CDR2 from the germline V gene are MDHEN and SYDVKM. The CDR3 totals 12 residues.